This TCR beta chain was documented in a study of blood T cell repertoires in COVID-19. For the study at large: Collection of acute and convalescent COVID-19 samples took place in the United States, Italy and Spain. T cells, B-cell-depleted T cells, or PBMCs provided the cDNA or gDNA that served as material.

Per the authors' pipeline: Using reference gene primer amplification, nucleated cell counts were estimated. Method: immunoSEQ multiplex PCR; TCRdb's copy keeps in-frame clones and lacks some. Clone size and the V and J calls come from that table; the DNA yielded D and trimming. Of 110,000 to 150,000 clones detected, 70% to 85% appear once; the ten largest clones hold around 9.6%. From germline, CDR1 is LGHDT and CDR2 YNNKEL (reference sequence). The CDR3 is made up of 13 amino acids. V was shortened by 1 base and J by 8 bases, with 8 bases between the two germline ends. This chain connects TRBV3-1 (or the pseudogene TRBV3-2) to TRBJ1-4; D remains unclear. Source material: peripheral blood. This TCR derives from a man aged 55 to 70 with active or convalescent COVID-19. The CDR3 sequence is CASSQVEWEKLFF. In DNA, the CDR3 is TGTGCCAGCAGCCAAGTAGAGTGGGAAAAACTGTTTTTT.